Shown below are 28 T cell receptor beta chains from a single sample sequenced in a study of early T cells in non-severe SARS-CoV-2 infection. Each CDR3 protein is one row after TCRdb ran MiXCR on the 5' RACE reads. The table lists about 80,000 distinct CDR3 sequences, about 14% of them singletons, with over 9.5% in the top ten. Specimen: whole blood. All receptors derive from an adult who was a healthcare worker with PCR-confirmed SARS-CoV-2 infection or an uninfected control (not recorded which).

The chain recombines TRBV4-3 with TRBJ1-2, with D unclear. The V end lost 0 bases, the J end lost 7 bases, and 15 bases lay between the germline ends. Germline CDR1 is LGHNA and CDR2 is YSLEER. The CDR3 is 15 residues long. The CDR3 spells CASSQDQAPMGGYTF. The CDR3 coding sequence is TGCGCCAGCAGCCAAGATCAGGCGCCGATGGGTGGCTACACCTTC.

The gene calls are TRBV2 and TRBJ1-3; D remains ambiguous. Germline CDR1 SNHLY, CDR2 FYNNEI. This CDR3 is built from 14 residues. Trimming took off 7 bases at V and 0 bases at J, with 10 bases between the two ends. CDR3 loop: CASMVSLSGNTIYF. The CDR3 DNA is TGTGCCAGCATGGTATCGCTCTCTGGAAACACCATATATTTT. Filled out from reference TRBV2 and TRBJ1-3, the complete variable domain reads EPEVTQTPSHQVTQMGQEVILRCVPISNHLYFYWYRQILGQKVEFLVSFYNNEISEKSEIFDDQFSVERPDGSNFTLKIRSTKLEDSAMYFCASMVSLSGNTIYFGEGSWLTVV.

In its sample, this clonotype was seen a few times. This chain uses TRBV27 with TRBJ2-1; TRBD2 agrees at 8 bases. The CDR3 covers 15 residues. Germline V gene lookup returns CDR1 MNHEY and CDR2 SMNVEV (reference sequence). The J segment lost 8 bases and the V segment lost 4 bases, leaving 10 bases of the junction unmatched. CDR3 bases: TGTGCCAGCAGTTGGCGGGGGGTAGGAATCCATGAGCAGTTCTTC. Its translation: CASSWRGVGIHEQFF.

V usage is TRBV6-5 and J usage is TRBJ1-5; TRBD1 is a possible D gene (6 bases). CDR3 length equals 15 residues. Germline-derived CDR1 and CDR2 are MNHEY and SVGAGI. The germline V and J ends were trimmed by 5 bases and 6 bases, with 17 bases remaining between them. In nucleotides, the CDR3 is TGTGCCAGCAGTCCTTCGGGGCAGGGGATTCAGCCCCAGCATTTT. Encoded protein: CASSPSGQGIQPQHF.

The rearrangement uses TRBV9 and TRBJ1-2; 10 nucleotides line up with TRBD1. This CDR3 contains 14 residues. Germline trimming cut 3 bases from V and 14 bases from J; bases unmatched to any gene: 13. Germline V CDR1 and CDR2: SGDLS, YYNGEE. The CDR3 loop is CASSERGQGPTSTF. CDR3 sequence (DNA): TGTGCCAGCAGCGAGAGGGGACAGGGGCCTACTAGTACCTTC.

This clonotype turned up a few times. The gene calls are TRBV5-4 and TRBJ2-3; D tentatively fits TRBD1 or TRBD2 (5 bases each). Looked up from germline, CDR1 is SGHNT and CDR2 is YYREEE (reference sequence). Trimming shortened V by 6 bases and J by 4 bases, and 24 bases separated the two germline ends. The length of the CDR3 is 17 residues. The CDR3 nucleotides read TGTGCCAGCATCGACTCACAAGGGACGAATCCCGCAGATACGCAGTATTTT. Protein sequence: CASIDSQGTNPADTQYF. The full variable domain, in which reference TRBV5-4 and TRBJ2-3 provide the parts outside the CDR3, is ETGVTQSPTHLIKTRGQQVTLRCSSQSGHNTVSWYQQALGQGPQFIFQYYREEENGRGNFPPRFSGLQFPNYSSELNVNALELDDSALYLCASIDSQGTNPADTQYFGPGTRLTVL.

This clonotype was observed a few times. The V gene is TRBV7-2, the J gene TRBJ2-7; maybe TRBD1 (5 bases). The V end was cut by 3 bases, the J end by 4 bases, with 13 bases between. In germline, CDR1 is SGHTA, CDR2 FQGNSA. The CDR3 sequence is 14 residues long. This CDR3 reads CASSLATQAYEQYF. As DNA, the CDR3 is TGTGCCAGCAGCTTGGCAACACAGGCATACGAGCAGTACTTC.

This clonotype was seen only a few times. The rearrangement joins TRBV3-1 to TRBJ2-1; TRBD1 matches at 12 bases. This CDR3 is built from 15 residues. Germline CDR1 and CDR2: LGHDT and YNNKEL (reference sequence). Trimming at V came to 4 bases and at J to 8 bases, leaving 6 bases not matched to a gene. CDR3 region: CASSPGTGGLHEQFF. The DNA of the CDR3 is TGTGCCAGCAGCCCCGGGACAGGGGGCTTGCATGAGCAGTTCTTC.

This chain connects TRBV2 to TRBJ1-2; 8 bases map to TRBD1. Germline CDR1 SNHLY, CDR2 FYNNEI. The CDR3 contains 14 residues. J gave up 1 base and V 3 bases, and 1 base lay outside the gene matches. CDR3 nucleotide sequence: TGTGCCAGCAGTGACAGGGGGCGTAACTATGGCTACACCTTC. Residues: CASSDRGRNYGYTF.

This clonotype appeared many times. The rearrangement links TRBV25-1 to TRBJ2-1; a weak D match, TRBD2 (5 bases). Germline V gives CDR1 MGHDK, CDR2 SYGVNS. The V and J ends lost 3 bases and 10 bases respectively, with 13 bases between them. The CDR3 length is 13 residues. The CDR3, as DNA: TGTGCCAGCAGTGAGGGAGAACCCTTCGAGCAGTTCTTC. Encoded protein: CASSEGEPFEQFF.

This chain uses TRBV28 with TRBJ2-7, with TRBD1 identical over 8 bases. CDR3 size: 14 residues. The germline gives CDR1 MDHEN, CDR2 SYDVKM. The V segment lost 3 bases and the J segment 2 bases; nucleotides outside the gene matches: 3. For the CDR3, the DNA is TGTGCCAGCAGTTTGACAGGGGACGCCTACGAGCAGTACTTC. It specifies CASSLTGDAYEQYF.

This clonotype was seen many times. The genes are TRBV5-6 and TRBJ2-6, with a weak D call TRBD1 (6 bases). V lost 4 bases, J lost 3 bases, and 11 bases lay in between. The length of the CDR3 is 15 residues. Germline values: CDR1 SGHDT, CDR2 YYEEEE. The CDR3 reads CASSLGARGANVLTF. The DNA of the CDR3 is TGTGCCAGCAGCCTGGGGGCGCGTGGGGCCAACGTCCTGACTTTC. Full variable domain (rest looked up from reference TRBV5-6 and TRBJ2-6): DAGVTQSPTHLIKTRGQQVTLRCSPKSGHDTVSWYQQALGQGPQFIFQYYEEEERQRGNFPDRFSGHQFPNYSSELNVNALLLGDSALYLCASSLGARGANVLTFGAGSRLTVL.

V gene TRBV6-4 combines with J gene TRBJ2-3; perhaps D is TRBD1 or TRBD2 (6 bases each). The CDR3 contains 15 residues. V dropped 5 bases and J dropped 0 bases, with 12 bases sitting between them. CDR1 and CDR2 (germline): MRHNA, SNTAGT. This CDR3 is CASSKTRGSTDTQYF. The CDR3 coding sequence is TGTGCCAGCAGTAAGACTAGGGGGAGCACAGATACGCAGTATTTT.

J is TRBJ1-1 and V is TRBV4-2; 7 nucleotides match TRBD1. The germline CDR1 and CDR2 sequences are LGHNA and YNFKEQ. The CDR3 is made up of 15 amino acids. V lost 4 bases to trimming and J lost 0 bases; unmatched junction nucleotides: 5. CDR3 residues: CASSPTGAMNTEAFF. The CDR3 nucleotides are TGTGCCAGCAGCCCCACAGGGGCCATGAACACTGAAGCTTTCTTT.

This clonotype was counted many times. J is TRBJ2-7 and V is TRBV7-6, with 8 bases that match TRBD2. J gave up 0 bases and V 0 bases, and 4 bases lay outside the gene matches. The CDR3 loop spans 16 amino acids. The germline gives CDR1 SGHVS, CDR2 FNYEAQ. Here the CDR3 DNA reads TGTGCCAGCAGCTTAGCGTCCAGCGGGGGCTCCTACGAGCAGTACTTC. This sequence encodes CASSLASSGGSYEQYF.

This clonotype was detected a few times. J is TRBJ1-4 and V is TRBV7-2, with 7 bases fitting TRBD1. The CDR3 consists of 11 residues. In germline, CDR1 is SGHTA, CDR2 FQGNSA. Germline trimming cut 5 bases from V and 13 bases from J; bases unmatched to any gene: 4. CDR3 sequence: CASSIRDRLFF. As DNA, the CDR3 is TGTGCCAGCAGCATCCGGGACAGACTGTTTTTT.

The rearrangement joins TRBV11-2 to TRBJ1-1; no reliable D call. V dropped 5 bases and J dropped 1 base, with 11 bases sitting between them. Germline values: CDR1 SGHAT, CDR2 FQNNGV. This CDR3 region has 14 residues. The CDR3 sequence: CASSLLQRNTEAFF. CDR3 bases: TGTGCCAGCAGCCTACTACAGAGGAACACTGAAGCTTTCTTT.

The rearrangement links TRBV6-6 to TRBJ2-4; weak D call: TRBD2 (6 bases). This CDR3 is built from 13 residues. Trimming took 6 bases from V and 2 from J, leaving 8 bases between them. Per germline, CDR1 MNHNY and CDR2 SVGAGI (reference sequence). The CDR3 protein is CASREGPKNIQYF. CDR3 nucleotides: TGTGCCAGCAGGGAGGGTCCCAAAAACATTCAGTACTTC.

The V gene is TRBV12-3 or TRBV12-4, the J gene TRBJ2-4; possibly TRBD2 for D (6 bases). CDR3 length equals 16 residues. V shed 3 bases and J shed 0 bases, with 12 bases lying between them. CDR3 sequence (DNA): TGTGCCAGCAGTTTCGGAGGGCCTATAGCCAAAAACATTCAGTACTTC. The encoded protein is CASSFGGPIAKNIQYF.

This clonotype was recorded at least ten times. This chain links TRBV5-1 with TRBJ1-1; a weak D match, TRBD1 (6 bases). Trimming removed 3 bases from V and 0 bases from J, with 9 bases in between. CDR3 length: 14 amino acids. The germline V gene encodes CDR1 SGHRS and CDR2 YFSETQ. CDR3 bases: TGCGCCAGCAGCTCTGGACAGATGAACACTGAAGCTTTCTTT. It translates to CASSSGQMNTEAFF.

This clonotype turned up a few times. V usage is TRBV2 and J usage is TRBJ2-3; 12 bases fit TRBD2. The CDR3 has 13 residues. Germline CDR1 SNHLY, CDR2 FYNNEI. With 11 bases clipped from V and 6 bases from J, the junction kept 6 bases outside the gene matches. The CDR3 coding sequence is TGTGCCGGTGGACTAGCGGGGACGGATACGCAGTATTTT. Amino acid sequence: CAGGLAGTDTQYF.

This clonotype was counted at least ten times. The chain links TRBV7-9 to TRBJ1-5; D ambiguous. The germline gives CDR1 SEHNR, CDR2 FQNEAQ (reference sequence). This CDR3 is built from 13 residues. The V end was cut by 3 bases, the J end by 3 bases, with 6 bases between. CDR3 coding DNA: TGTGCCAGCAGCTTTGGATTCAATCAGCCCCAGCATTTT. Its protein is CASSFGFNQPQHF.

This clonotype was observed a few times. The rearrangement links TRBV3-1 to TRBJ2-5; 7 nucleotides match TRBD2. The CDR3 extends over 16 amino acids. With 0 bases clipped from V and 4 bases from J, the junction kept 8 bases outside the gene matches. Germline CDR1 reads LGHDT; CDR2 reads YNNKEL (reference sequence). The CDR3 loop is CASSQDVAGRAETQYF. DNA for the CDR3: TGTGCCAGCAGCCAAGATGTTGCAGGGAGGGCAGAGACCCAGTACTTC.

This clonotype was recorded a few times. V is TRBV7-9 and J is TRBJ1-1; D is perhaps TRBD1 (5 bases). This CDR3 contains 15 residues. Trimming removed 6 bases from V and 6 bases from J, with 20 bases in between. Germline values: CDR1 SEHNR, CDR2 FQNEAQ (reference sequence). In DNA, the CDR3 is TGTGCCAGCAGGAGTGGCGACAGTCGCATTGCTGAAGCTTTCTTT. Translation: CASRSGDSRIAEAFF.

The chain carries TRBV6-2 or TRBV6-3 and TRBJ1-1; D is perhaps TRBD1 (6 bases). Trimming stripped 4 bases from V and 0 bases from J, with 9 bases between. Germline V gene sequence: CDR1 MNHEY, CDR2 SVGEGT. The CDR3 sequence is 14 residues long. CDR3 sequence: CASSSYRVNTEAFF. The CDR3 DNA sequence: TGTGCCAGCAGTTCCTACAGGGTGAACACTGAAGCTTTCTTT.

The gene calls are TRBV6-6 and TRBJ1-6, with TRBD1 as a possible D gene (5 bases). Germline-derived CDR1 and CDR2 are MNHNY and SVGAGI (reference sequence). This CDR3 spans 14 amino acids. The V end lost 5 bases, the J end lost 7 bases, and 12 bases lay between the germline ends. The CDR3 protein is CASSQGRLNSPLHF. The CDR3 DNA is TGTGCCAGCAGTCAGGGACGGCTGAATTCACCCCTCCACTTT.

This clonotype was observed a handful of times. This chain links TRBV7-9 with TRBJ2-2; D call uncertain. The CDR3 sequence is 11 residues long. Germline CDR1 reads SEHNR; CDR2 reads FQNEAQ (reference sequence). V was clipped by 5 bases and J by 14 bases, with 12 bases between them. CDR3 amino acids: CASSPNWVLFF. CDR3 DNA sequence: TGTGCCAGCAGCCCGAATTGGGTCCTGTTTTTT. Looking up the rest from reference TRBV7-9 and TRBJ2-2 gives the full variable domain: DTGVSQNPRHKITKRGQNVTFRCDPISEHNRLYWYRQTLGQGPEFLTYFQNEAQLEKSRLLSDRFSAERPKGSFSTLEIQRTEQGDSAMYLCASSPNWVLFFGEGSRLTVL.

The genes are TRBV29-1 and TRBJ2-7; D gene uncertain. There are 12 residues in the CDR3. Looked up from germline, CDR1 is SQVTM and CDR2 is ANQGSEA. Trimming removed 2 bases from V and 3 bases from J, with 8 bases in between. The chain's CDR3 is CSVERDGYEQYF. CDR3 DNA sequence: TGCAGCGTTGAACGCGACGGCTACGAGCAGTACTTC.